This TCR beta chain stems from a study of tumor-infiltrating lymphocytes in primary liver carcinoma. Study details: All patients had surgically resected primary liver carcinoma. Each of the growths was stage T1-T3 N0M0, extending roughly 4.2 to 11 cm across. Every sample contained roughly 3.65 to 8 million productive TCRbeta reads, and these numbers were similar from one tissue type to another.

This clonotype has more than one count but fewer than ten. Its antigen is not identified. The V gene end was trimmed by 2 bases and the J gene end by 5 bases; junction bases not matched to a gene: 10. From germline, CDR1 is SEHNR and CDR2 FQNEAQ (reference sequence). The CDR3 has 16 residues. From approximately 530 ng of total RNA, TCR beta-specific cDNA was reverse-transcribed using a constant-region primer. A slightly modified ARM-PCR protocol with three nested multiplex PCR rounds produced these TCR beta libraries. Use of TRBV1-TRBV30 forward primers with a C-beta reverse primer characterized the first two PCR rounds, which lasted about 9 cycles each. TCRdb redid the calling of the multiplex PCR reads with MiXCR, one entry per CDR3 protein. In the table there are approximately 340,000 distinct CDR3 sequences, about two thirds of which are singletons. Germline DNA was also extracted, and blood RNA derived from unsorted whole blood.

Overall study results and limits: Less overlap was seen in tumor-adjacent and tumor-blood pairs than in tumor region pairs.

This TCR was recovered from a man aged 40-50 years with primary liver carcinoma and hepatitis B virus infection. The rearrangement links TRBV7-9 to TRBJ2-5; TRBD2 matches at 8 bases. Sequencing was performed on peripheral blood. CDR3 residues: CASSLPGLVARETQYF. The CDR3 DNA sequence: TGTGCCAGCAGCTTACCGGGACTAGTAGCTCGGGAGACCCAGTACTTC.